This T cell receptor (beta chain) was recovered during a study of blood T cells in healthy people across ages (dated by TCRdb to the mid-2010s). As for the study more broadly: Template switching captured roughly one uniquely barcoded TCR beta cDNA molecule per two T cells in model experiments. To track age-related changes in TCR beta repertoire diversity, the study relied on deep sequencing normalized with unique cDNA molecular identifiers. Donors were grouped into four age groups: young (average about 15 years), middle-aged (around 39), aged (around 60) and long-lived (about 90). Donors of different ages were randomly distributed across sequencing lanes to avoid experimental bias. The study analyzed two additional independent replicas of 1 million unique cDNA reads from the same blood draw for two donors, one aged 18 to 29 and one aged 80 or older. The research as a whole found: Because the CMV infection status of the donors was unknown, age-related changes in expanded clonotypes may potentially have been confounded. There was a strong correlation between observed TCR beta diversity and the percentage of naive T cells measured by flow cytometry. Conclusive comparison of naive and antigen-experienced compartments was prevented by the profiling of bulk unsorted PBMCs. As age increased, observed TCR beta diversity per million T cells dropped in a roughly linear way, and a significant reduction was already evident by age about 40. Compared with the aged group, more naive CD4+ T cells, fewer expanded clones and increased TCR diversity were shown by the long-lived group, suggesting age selection. Estimates of total diversity based on one million sequenced T cells were regarded as lower bounds and as underestimates.

Library construction relied on 5' RACE. These reads were obtained on an Illumina HiSeq 2500. A second PCR of about 6 to 11 cycles was run with a J-beta primer mix and a sample-barcoded 5' primer. A template-switch 5' adaptor carrying 12 random nucleotides introduced a unique molecular identifier onto each TCR beta cDNA molecule. At least 2.5 million CDR3-containing paired-end reads were obtained from each sample. The Mint cDNA synthesis kit, primed by a TRBC-specific oligonucleotide, was used to synthesize first-strand cDNA from all RNA. Following uracil-DNA glycosylase treatment, a first 18-cycle PCR with universal primers M1SS and BC2_uni_R was performed on all cDNA. Per the original workflow: For normalization, 1 million high-quality reads, each with a distinct molecular identifier, were randomly selected from each sample. Instead of being binned into consensus sequences, reads with shared molecular identifiers were discarded. MiTCR, run with a Q25 quality threshold and the strictest error-elimination algorithm, handled CDR3 identification, clonotype clustering and error correction. Lower-bound total TCR beta diversity was estimated with a nonparametric unseen species model using Euler transformation. The public sequencing data were trimmed at Q25 with fastp and processed into clonotypes with MiXCR by TCRdb, which kept only in-frame beta chains. Rows with a matching CDR3 protein are joined into one entry that keeps the most common DNA and genes. The V and J calls reflect TCRdb's pipeline rather than the authors' work. This sample gives approximately 820,000 distinct CDR3 sequences in total; 44% of them show up just once. Around 21% of the sample is taken by the ten largest.

Systemically healthy Caucasian individuals from Russia, 39 in total and aged roughly 6 to 100 years, were included as donors. Each donor gave 8 to 10 milliliters of peripheral blood, drawn into EDTA-treated Vacutainer tubes. Ficoll-Paque density-gradient centrifugation was used to isolate PBMCs, with at least 7 million obtained per sample. Total RNA, at least 5 micrograms per sample, was extracted from PBMCs with Trizol reagent. The percentages of naive CD45RAhigh/CD27high T cells were determined by flow cytometry on a PBMC aliquot from every donor. The CDR3 sequence holds 16 residues, the cysteine and phenylalanine included. The only DNA kept is the CDR3, 48 bases in frame from the first base. Trimming leaves V shorter by 4 bases and J shorter by 3 bases, with the junction holding 7 bases beyond the gene matches. Looking up the germline V gene (reference sequence) yields CDR1 SEHNR and CDR2 FQNEAQ.

Only a few counts were recorded for this clonotype. Its target antigen remains unknown. Base qualities were left out, and no much larger clone turns up one base away. Sequenced input: blood. This TCR derives from a man in his 60s in good health. The chain employs TRBV7-9 and TRBJ2-2, with TRBD1 identical over 8 junction bases. The sequenced DNA: TGTGCCAGCAGCTCGGACAGGGAACGCGACACCGGGGAGCTGTTTTTT. The translation is CASSSDRERDTGELFF.